This note documents a single T cell receptor (beta chain) sequence. This sample was taken from a study of blood T cells in healthy people across ages. CDR3 length: 14 amino acids. The V and J ends lost 0 bases and 5 bases respectively, with 9 bases between them. Germline V gives CDR1 SGHRS, CDR2 YFSETQ. The second PCR ran roughly 6 to 11 cycles with a sample-barcoded 5' primer and J-beta primers. TCRdb redid the calling of the 5' RACE reads with MiXCR, one entry per CDR3 protein. The sample has around 500,000 distinct CDR3 sequences, roughly 48% seen once. This TCR was recovered from a man older than 75 in good health. The specimen was blood. This chain connects TRBV5-1 to TRBJ2-1; the D is unclear. CDR3 nucleotides: TGCGCCAGCAGCTTGGCCCCCAGAGACAATGAGCAGTTCTTC. Its translation is CASSLAPRDNEQFF.